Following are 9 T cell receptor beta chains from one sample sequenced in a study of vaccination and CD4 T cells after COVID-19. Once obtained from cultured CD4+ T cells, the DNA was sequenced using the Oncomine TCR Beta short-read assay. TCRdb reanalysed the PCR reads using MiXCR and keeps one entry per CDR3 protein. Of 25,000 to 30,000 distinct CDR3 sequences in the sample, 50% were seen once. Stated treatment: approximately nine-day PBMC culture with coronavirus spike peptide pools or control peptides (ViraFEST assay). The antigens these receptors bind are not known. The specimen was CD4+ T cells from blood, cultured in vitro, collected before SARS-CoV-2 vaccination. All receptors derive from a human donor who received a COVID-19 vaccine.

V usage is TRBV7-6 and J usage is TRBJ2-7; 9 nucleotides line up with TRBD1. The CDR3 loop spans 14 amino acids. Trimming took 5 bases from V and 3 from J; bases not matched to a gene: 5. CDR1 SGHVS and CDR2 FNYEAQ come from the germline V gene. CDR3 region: CASSLRDRDYEQYF. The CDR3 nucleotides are TGTGCCAGCAGCCTCCGGGACAGGGACTACGAGCAGTACTTC.

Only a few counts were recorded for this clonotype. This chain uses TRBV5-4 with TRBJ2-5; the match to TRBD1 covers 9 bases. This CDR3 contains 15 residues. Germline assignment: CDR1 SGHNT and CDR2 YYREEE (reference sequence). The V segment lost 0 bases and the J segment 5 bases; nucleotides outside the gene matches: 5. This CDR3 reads CASSLGQGVVETQYF. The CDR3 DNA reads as TGTGCCAGCAGCTTGGGACAGGGGGTGGTGGAGACCCAGTACTTC.

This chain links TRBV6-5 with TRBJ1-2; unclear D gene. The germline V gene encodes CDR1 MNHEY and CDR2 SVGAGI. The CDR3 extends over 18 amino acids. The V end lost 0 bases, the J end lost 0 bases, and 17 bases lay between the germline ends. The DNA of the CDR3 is TGTGCCAGCAGTTACTCGATCTCGCAGAGACAAGCTAACTATGGCTACACCTTC. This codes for CASSYSISQRQANYGYTF.

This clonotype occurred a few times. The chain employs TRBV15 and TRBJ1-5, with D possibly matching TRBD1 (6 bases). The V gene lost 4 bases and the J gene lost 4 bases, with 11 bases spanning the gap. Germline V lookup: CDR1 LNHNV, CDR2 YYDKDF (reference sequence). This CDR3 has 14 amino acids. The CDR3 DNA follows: TGTGCCACCAGCAAGGGGGTTGGGAATCAGCCCCAGCATTTT. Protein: CATSKGVGNQPQHF.

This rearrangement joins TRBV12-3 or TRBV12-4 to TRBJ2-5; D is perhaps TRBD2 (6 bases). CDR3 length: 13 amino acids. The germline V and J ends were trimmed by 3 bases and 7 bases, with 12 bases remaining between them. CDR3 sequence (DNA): TGTGCCAGCAGTTTTGAGGGAGGCGGGACCCAGTACTTC. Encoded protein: CASSFEGGGTQYF.

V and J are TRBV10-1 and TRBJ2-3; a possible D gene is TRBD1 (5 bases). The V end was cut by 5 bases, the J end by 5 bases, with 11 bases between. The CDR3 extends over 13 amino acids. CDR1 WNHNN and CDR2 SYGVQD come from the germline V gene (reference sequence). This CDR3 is CASSYQGKDTQYF. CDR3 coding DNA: TGCGCCAGCAGTTACCAGGGTAAAGATACGCAGTATTTT.

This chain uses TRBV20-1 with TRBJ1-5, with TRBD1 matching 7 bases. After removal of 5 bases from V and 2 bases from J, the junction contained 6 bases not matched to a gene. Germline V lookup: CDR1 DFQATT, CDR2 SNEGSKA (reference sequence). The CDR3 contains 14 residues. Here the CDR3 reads CSAFQDRGNQPQHF. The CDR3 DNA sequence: TGCAGTGCTTTCCAAGACAGGGGCAATCAGCCCCAGCATTTT.

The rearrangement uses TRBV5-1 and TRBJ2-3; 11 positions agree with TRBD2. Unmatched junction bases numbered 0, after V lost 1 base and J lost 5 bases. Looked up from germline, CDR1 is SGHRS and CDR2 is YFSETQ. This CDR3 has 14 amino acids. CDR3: CASSLTSGGDTQYF. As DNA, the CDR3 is TGCGCCAGCAGCTTGACTAGCGGGGGAGATACGCAGTATTTT.

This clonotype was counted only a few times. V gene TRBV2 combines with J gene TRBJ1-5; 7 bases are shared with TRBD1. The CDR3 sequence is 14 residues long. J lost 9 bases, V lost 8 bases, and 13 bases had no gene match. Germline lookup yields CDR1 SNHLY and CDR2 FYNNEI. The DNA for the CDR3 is TGTGCCAGCTCAGGGGGGGACAACCCAAGGCCCCAGCATTTT. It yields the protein CASSGGDNPRPQHF.